This paragraph covers one T cell receptor (beta chain) sequence. This CDR3 comprises 16 residues. Between the trimmed V and J ends, which lost 5 bases and 0 bases, there was a span of 17 bases. Germline V gene sequence: CDR1 GTSNPN, CDR2 SVGIG (reference sequence). The data were obtained in a study of T-cell reconstitution after alpha-beta-depleted transplantation in children. Unique molecular identifiers were used to barcode this TCRbeta library. TCRdb reprocessed the PCR reads via MiXCR and lists one record per CDR3 protein. The sample has a few hundred thousand distinct CDR3 sequences, roughly an eighth seen once.

J is TRBJ1-3 and V is TRBV30; D uncertain. This clonotype was obtained from a human donor who donated a stem cell graft to a child with combined immunodeficiency. This specimen consisted of PBMCs from the stem cell graft donor, obtained from the stem cell graft. The CDR3 DNA sequence: TGTGCCTGGGACCTGGGCGCGAGTTTCTCTGGAAACACCATATATTTT. Amino acid sequence: CAWDLGASFSGNTIYF. The entire variable domain, with the rest obtained from reference TRBV30 and TRBJ1-3, is as follows: SQTIHQWPATLVQPVGSPLSLECTVEGTSNPNLYWYRQAAGRGLQLLFYSVGIGQISSEVPQNLSASRPQDRQFILSSKKLLLSDSGFYLCAWDLGASFSGNTIYFGEGSWLTVV.